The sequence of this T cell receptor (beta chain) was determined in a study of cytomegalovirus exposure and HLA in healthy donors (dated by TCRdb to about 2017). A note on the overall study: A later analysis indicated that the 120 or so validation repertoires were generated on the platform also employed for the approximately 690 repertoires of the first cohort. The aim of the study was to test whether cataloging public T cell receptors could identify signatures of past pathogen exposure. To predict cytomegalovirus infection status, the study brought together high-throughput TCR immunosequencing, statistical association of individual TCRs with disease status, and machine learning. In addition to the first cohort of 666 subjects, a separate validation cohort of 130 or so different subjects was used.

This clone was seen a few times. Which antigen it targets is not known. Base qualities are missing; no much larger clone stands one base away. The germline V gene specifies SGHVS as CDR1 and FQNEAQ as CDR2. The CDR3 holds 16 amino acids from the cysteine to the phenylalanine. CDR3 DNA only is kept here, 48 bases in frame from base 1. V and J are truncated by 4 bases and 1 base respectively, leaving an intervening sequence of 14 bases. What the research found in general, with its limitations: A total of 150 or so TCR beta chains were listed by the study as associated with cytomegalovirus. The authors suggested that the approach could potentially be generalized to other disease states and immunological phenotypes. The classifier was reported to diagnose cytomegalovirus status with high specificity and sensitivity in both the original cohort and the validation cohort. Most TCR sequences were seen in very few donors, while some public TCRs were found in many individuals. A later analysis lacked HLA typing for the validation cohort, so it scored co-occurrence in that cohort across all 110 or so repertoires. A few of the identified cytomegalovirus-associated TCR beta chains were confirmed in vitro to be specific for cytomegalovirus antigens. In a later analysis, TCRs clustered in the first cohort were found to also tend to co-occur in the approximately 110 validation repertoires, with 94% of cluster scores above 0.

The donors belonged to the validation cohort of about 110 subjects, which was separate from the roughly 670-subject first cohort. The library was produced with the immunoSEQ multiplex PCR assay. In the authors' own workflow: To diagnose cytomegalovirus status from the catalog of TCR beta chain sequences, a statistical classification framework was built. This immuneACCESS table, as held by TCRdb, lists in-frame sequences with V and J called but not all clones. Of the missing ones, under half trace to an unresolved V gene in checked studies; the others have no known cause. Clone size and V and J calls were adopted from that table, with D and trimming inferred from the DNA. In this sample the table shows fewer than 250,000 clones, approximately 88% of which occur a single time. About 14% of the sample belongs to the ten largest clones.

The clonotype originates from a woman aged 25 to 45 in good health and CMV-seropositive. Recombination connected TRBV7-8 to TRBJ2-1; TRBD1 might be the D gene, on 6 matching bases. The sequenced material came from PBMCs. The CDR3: CASSSTGQKSYNEQFF. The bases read TGTGCCAGCAGCTCCACCGGACAGAAGTCCTACAATGAGCAGTTCTTC.